The present T cell receptor (beta chain) was sequenced within a study of T-cell memory formation after mild COVID-19. CDR1 and CDR2 (germline): MNHEY, SMNVEV (reference sequence). The CDR3 runs 12 residues. The V end lost 6 bases, the J end lost 12 bases, and 14 bases lay between the germline ends. TCRdb processed the 5' RACE reads anew with MiXCR; each CDR3 protein has one entry. The sample includes roughly 410,000 distinct CDR3 sequences, 24% seen only once; the top ten take around 8.8%. The material sequenced was PBMCs or a T cell subset sorted from them (not recorded which). The clonotype comes from an adult woman who had mild COVID-19 (a few samples of this study predate the infection). Cell type and time point are not known. This chain connects TRBV27 to TRBJ1-4; the D gene is possibly TRBD1 (5 bases). DNA of the CDR3: TGTGCCAGCAGCCGGGGCGCATCGGAACTGTTTTTT. Its protein is CASSRGASELFF.